This T cell receptor (beta chain) is from a study of blood T cell repertoires in COVID-19. Across the study: Acute and convalescent COVID-19 specimens originated in the United States, Italy and Spain. T cells, B-cell-depleted T cells, or PBMCs provided the cDNA or gDNA that served as material.

Trimming took off 1 base at V and 10 bases at J, with 15 bases between the two ends. The germline gives CDR1 SGHRS, CDR2 YFSETQ. The CDR3 spans 14 residues. In the source study's methods: Researchers report that nucleated cell counts were estimated from reference gene primer amplification. Repertoires were generated with immunoSEQ multiplex PCR, while TCRdb's copy carries only in-frame clones and drops some. V and J calls and clone size come straight from that table; D and trimming were deduced from the DNA. The table lists 40,000 or so clones, more than 80% of them singletons. The specimen was peripheral blood. The receptor was isolated from a man aged 55-75 years with active COVID-19. The chain recombines TRBV5-1 with TRBJ2-1; D call uncertain. The CDR3 here is CASSLMGPVWEQFF. In DNA, the CDR3 is TGCGCCAGCAGCTTGATGGGCCCGGTCTGGGAGCAGTTCTTC.